This entry concerns a single T cell receptor (beta chain). Its antigen is still unknown. The gene names given are mouse names. The CDR3 goes on 1 residue after the read ends, and that part is filled in from the germline J gene. With 3 bases removed from V and 3 bases from J, the gap between germline ends came to 4 bases. The CDR3 contains 12 residues. Germline CDR1 LGHDT, CDR2 YNNKQL (reference sequence). The record originates from a study of tissue T cells after allogeneic stem cell transplantation. General study points: Tissue-detected TCR repertoire was only partly captured by blood and spleen T cells. TCR repertoires tracked anatomic similarity, regardless of disease or transplant status. Which tissue TCRs were alloreactive or antigen-specific was not determined. Some clones might be persisting host cells.

Sequencing of TCRbeta CDR3 at survey depth gave sequences and template counts. Using immunoSEQ multiplex PCR, the repertoire was profiled, and TCRdb retains in-frame clones only, with some absent. The profile shows tens of thousands of clones, roughly 73% of them singletons. This chain links TRBV4 with TRBJ2-5; D call uncertain. The TCR originated in a pool of C57BL/6 mice in good health. The sequenced sample consisted of sorted cells pooled from one or two spleens. The CDR3 DNA, read in part, is TGTGCCAGCAGCTATGGGCAAGACACCCAGTAC. Encoded protein: CASSYGQDTQY. The whole CDR3 protein reads CASSYGQDTQYF.